Listed below are T cell receptor beta chains from one sample, sequenced in a study of T cells after yellow fever vaccination. TCRdb processed the 5' RACE reads anew with MiXCR; each CDR3 protein has one entry. The table shows around 400,000 distinct CDR3 sequences, with roughly 11% occurring only once. Here the sequenced sample was PBMCs, taken on the day of the first yellow fever vaccination. The origin of the receptors is a man aged 18 to 30 who received the YFV17D yellow fever vaccine. The CDR3 runs from the conserved cysteine through the conserved F or W. A D gene is named only where the DNA matches it firmly. Clone size, where shown, is once, few, many, or a class for clones that have expanded.

>TRBV20-1|TRBJ2-2|few|TRBD2
TGCAGTGCCGCCGGGACTAGCGGGGCCGGGGAGCTGTTTTTT
CSAAGTSGAGELFF
>TRBV29-1|TRBJ1-1|few|TRBD1
TGCAGCGTTGTCCCGGGACAGGATCGGGCTTTCTTT
CSVVPGQDRAFF
>TRBV7-8|TRBJ1-4|few|.
TGTGCCAGCAGCCGTGGAGGGGGGACTAATGAAAAACTGTTTTTT
CASSRGGGTNEKLFF
>TRBV10-3|TRBJ2-7|.|.
TGTGCCATCAGTGAGTCTCGGGGGGCCGCCTACGAGCAGTACTTC
CAISESRGAAYEQYF
>TRBV12-3/TRBV12-4|TRBJ2-2|few|TRBD2
TGTGCCAGCAGTTTCGGACTAGCGGGGGGCGGGGAGCTGTTTTTT
CASSFGLAGGGELFF
>TRBV5-1|TRBJ2-3|few|.
TGCGCCAGCAGCTTGGCCGGGGACACTAGGGGCACAGATACGCAGTATTTT
CASSLAGDTRGTDTQYF
>TRBV2|TRBJ2-7|few|.
TGTGCCAGCAACCCGGGACAAGTCAACGAGCAGTACTTC
CASNPGQVNEQYF
>TRBV19|TRBJ2-3|.|.
TGTGCCAGTAGTATACGCAGCACAGATACGCTGTATTTT
CASSIRSTDTLYF
>TRBV4-3|TRBJ2-7|many|.
TGCGCCAGCAGCCTCGTCGGACTCTCCCGGGGAAAGCAGTACTTC
CASSLVGLSRGKQYF
>TRBV4-1|TRBJ2-1|few|TRBD2
TGCGCCAGCAGCCAAGTCACTAGCGGGGGGAAAAAGCAGTTCTTC
CASSQVTSGGKKQFF
>TRBV5-6|TRBJ1-6|once|.
TGTGCCAGCAGCTTGTTCATGGGTTCACCCCTCCACTTT
CASSLFMGSPLHF
>TRBV5-1|TRBJ2-5|few|.
TGCGCCAGCAGCTTGGCTATAACGGAGACCCAGTACTTC
CASSLAITETQYF
>TRBV19|TRBJ2-3|.|.
TGTGCCAGTACTTCAGGGGCGGGGGTTCGGGATACGCAGTATTTT
CASTSGAGVRDTQYF
>TRBV14|TRBJ2-1|few|.
TGTGCCAGCAGCCAACAAGCGGGCCCCTACAATGAGCAGTTCTTC
CASSQQAGPYNEQFF
>TRBV7-9|TRBJ1-6|.|.
TGTGCCAGCAGCCTCCAGGACGAGGCCGATTCACCCCTCCACTTT
CASSLQDEADSPLHF
>TRBV19|TRBJ2-3|few|.
TGTGCCAGTAGTTGGGGACCCCGGGGCTATACGCAGTATTTT
CASSWGPRGYTQYF
>TRBV5-1|TRBJ2-1|.|.
TGCGCCAGCAGCTTGGTTCTAGCTGGCAATGAGCAGTTCTTC
CASSLVLAGNEQFF
>TRBV5-1|TRBJ2-6|.|.
TGCGCCAGCAGCTTGCAGGGCCCTGGGGCCAACGTCCTGACTTTC
CASSLQGPGANVLTF
>TRBV29-1|TRBJ2-1|once|TRBD2
TGCAGCGTTGAACTTAGCGGGTATGAGCAGTTCTTC
CSVELSGYEQFF
>TRBV12-3/TRBV12-4|TRBJ1-2|many|.
TGTGCCAGCAGTTTGCAATTAAACTATGGCTACACCTTC
CASSLQLNYGYTF
>TRBV4-3|TRBJ2-7|few|.
TGCGCCAGCAGCCACTATGACAGCTACGAGCAGTACTTC
CASSHYDSYEQYF
>TRBV5-1|TRBJ2-3|few|.
TGCGCCAGCAGCTTGGGGGGCCAAAGGGGCACAGATACGCAGTATTTT
CASSLGGQRGTDTQYF
>TRBV5-6|TRBJ2-5|many|TRBD2
TGTGCCAGCAGCCTGGTGCGGGGGTCTACCCTAGAGACCCAGTACTTC
CASSLVRGSTLETQYF